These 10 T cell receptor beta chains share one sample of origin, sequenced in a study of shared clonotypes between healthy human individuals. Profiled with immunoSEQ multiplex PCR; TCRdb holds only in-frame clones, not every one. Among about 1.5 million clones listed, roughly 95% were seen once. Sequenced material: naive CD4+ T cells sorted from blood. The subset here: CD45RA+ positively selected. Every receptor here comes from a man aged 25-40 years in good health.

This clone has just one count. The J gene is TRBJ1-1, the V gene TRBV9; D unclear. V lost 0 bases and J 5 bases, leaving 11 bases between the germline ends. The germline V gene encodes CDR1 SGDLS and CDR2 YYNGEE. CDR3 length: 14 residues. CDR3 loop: CASSVEVEGTEAFF. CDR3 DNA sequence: TGTGCCAGCAGCGTAGAAGTGGAGGGTACTGAAGCTTTCTTT.

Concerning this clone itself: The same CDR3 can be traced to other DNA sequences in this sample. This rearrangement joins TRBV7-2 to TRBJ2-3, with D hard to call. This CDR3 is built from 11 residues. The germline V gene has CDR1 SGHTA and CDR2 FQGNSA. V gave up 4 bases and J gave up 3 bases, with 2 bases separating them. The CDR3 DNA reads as TGTGCCAGCAGCTCTACAGATACGCAGTATTTT. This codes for CASSSTDTQYF.

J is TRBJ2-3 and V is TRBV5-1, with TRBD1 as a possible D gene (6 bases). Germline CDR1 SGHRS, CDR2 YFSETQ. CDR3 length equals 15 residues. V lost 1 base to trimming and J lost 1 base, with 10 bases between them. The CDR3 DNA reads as TGCGCCAGCAGCTTGTACAGGGAAGGCACAGATACGCAGTATTTT. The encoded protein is CASSLYREGTDTQYF. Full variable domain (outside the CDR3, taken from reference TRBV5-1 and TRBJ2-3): KAGVTQTPRYLIKTRGQQVTLSCSPISGHRSVSWYQQTPGQGLQFLFEYFSETQRNKGNFPGRFSGRQFSNSRSEMNVSTLELGDSALYLCASSLYREGTDTQYFGPGTRLTVL.

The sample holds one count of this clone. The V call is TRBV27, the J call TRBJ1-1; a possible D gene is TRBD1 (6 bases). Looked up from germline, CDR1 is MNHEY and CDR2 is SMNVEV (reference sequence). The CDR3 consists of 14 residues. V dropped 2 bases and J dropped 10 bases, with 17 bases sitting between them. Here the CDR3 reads CASSLGARDTVAFF. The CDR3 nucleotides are TGTGCCAGCAGTTTAGGCGCCCGGGACACGGTAGCTTTCTTT.

The CDR3: CASSWEGSYEQYF. CDR3 nucleotide sequence: TGCGCCAGCAGCTGGGAGGGTTCCTACGAGCAGTACTTC. The rearrangement joins TRBV5-1 to TRBJ2-7; 7 bases match TRBD2. Trimming cost V 3 bases and J 1 base; bases outside gene matches: 1. Germline values: CDR1 SGHRS, CDR2 YFSETQ. This CDR3 spans 13 amino acids.

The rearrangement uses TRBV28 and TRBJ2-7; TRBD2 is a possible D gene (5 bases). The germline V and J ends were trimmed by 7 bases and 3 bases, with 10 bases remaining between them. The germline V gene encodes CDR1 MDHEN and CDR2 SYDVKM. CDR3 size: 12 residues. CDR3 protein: CASTADLYEQYF. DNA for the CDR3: TGTGCCAGCACAGCGGACCTCTACGAGCAGTACTTC.

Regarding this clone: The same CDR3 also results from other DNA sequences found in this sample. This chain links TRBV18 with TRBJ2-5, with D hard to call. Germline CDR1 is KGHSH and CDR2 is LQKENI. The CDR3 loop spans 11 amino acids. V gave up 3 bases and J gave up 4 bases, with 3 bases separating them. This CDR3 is CASSPLETQYF. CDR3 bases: TGTGCCAGCTCACCTCTAGAGACCCAGTACTTC.

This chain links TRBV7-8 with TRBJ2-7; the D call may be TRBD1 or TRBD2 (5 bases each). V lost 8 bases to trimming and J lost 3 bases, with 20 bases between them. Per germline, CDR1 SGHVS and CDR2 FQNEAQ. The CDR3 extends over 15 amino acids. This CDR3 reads CASFLTRDGYYEQYF. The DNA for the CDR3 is TGTGCCAGCTTTCTTACCCGGGACGGTTACTACGAGCAGTACTTC.

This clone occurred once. Here the CDR3 DNA reads TGTGCCAGCAGTTACTCGACTAGCGGCCTATACAATGAGCAGTTCTTC. It codes for CASSYSTSGLYNEQFF. The chain recombines TRBV6-5 with TRBJ2-1, with 9 positions matching TRBD2. V was clipped by 0 bases and J by 4 bases; unmatched bases: 4. Germline-derived CDR1 and CDR2 are MNHEY and SVGAGI. The CDR3 spans 16 residues.

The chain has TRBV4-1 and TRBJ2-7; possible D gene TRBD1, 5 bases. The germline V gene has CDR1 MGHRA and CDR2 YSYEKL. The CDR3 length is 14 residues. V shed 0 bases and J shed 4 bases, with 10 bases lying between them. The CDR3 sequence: CASSQERRAYEQYF. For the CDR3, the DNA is TGCGCCAGCAGCCAAGAACGCAGGGCTTACGAGCAGTACTTC.